This T cell receptor beta chain originates from a study of OX40 agonist ivuxolimab in advanced cancers. Study-level information: Intravenous ivuxolimab was administered to patients every 2 weeks at 0.01 to 10 mg/kg. Regarding the study as a whole: In a subset of nonresponders, normalized T-cell clonal expansion was also low.

Worth noting for this clone: The antigen is undetermined.

The CDR3 extends over 13 amino acids. V shed 3 bases and J shed 7 bases, with 10 bases lying between them. In germline, CDR1 is LNHNV, CDR2 YYDKDF (reference sequence). The assay was immunoSEQ multiplex PCR, and TCRdb's table has in-frame clones only and misses some. The sample carries under 90,000 clones, approximately 85% recorded once. J is TRBJ1-5 and V is TRBV15, with D perhaps TRBD1 (5 bases). The sequences come from CD4+ or CD8+ T cells sorted from blood, collected in a trial of the OX40 agonist ivuxolimab. The TCR sequence derives from an adult with an advanced solid tumor such as melanoma, head and neck, liver or kidney cancer. The CDR3 spells CATSSGGGQPQHF. CDR3 nucleotides: TGTGCCACCAGCAGCGGGGGTGGCCAGCCCCAGCATTTT.